The clone carrying this TCR beta chain was counted ten times or more. Construction of the TCRbeta library involved unique molecular identifiers. TCRdb re-called the PCR reads through MiXCR, storing one row per CDR3 protein. The sample shows hundreds of thousands of distinct CDR3 sequences, about 10% of them seen only once. The data derive from a study of T-cell reconstitution after alpha-beta-depleted transplantation in children. The V end was cut by 0 bases, the J end by 6 bases, with 13 bases between. In germline, CDR1 is SGHDT, CDR2 YYEEEE. The CDR3 spans 14 residues. This chain links TRBV5-6 with TRBJ2-7, with a tentative D call TRBD2 (5 bases). This TCR was sampled from a human donor who donated a stem cell graft to a child with acute myeloid leukemia. The specimen comprised PBMCs from the stem cell graft donor, sampled from the stem cell graft. Here the CDR3 DNA reads TGTGCCAGCAGCTTGGTCCCCAGCGGTATCGAGCAGTACTTC. It is translated as CASSLVPSGIEQYF.